At least ten counts were recorded for the clone carrying this T cell receptor beta chain. Its antigen is not known. The data derive from a study of beta chain features in type 1 diabetes. Study results and limitations: Naive, central memory and regulatory TCRB repertoires appeared more similar among patients than healthy donors. Any HLA effect on TCRB rearrangement was left unresolved by small sub-analyses.

Expressed TCRB transcripts got sequenced, as all isolated RNA was reverse transcribed. About 4 million reads was the average for naive, central memory and regulatory T cell samples. Libraries were prepared by immunoSEQ multiplex PCR; TCRdb keeps only in-frame clonotypes and omits some of them. The repertoire includes roughly 350,000 clones, roughly 11% of them detected once, and over 0.015% sits in the top ten. With V trimmed by 4 bases and J by 4 bases, 4 bases remained unmatched. CDR1 SQVTM and CDR2 ANQGSEA come from the germline V gene. The CDR3 length is 13 residues. The receptor was derived from a woman aged 25 to 39 in good health. V gene TRBV29-1 combines with J gene TRBJ2-5; 9 bases are shared with TRBD1. The sequencing input was naive CD4+ T cells from blood. CDR3 nucleotide sequence: TGCAGCGTTGGACAGGGGGTTCGAGAGACCCAGTACTTC. It is translated as CSVGQGVRETQYF.